Here is one TCR beta chain with its context. Its antigen remains unknown. This entry comes from a study of vaccination and CD4 T cells after COVID-19. Overall study context: The study collected post-vaccine samples a median around 72 days after dose two, with a range of 14 to 241.

Treatment denoted: roughly 11-day PBMC culture with coronavirus spike peptide pools or control peptides (ViraFEST assay). The Oncomine TCR Beta short-read assay sequenced DNA from cultured CD4+ T cells. A single record per CDR3 protein comes from TCRdb applying MiXCR to the PCR reads. This table has 12,000 or so distinct CDR3 sequences, roughly 59% appearing once. Trimming removed 1 base from V and 5 bases from J, with 8 bases in between. The CDR3 is made up of 13 amino acids. Per germline, CDR1 SGHVS and CDR2 FNYEAQ. Study findings and constraints: For convalescent patients, 304 of the 307 vaccine-specific clones analyzed were classified as spike mono-reactive.

This clonotype was obtained from a human donor who had recovered from COVID-19. The V and J genes are TRBV7-6 and TRBJ1-1; the D is unclear. Sequencing input: CD4+ T cells from blood, cultured in vitro. CDR3 sequence reads: CASSLVGTTEAFF. CDR3 nucleotide sequence: TGTGCCAGCAGCTTAGTGGGAACGACTGAAGCTTTCTTT.